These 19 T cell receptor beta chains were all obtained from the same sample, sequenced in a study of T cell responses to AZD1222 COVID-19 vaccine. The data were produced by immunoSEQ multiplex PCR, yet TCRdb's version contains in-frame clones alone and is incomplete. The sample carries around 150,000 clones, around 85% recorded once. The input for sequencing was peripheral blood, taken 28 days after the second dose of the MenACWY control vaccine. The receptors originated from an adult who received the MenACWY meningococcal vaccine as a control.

For the CDR3, the DNA is TGTGCCATCCGGGGGGAAGTCGGCACTGAAGCTTTCTTT. Protein product: CAIRGEVGTEAFF. This chain links TRBV10-3 with TRBJ1-1, with TRBD1 as a possible D gene (5 bases). CDR3 length equals 13 residues. Trimming took 8 bases from V and 4 from J, leaving 14 bases between them. Germline CDR1 ENHRY, CDR2 SYGVKD.

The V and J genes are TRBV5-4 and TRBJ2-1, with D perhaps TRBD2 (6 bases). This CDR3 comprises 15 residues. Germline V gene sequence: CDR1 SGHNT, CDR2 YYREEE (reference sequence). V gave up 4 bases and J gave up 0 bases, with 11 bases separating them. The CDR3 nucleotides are TGTGCCAGCAGCGCGGGACTCAACTCCTACAATGAGCAGTTCTTC. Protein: CASSAGLNSYNEQFF.

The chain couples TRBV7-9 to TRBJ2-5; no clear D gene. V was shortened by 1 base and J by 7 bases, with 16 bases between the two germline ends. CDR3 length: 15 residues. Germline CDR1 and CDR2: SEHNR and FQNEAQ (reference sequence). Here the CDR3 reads CASSLEAGLSGTQYF. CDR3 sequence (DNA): TGTGCCAGCAGCTTAGAGGCCGGCCTGAGTGGGACCCAGTACTTC.

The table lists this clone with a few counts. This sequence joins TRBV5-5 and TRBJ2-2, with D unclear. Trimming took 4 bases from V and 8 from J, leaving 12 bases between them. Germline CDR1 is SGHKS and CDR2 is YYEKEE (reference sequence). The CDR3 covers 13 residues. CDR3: CASSPPGRGELFF. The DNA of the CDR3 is TGTGCCAGCAGCCCGCCCGGTCGGGGGGAGCTGTTTTTT.

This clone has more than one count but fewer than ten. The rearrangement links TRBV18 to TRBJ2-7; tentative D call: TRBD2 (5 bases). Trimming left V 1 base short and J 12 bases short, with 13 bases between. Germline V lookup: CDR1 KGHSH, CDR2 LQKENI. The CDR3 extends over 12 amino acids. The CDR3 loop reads CASSPRGLDLYV. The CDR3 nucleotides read TGTGCCAGCTCACCACGCGGGTTAGATCTGTACGTC.

CDR3 in amino acids: CASSLQVSVNTEAFF. CDR3 nucleotides: TGCGCCAGCAGCTTGCAGGTTTCGGTGAACACTGAAGCTTTCTTT. The chain combines TRBV5-1 with TRBJ1-1; no firm D call. CDR3 size: 15 residues. The V and J ends lost 1 base and 0 bases respectively, with 10 bases between them. Germline values: CDR1 SGHRS, CDR2 YFSETQ.

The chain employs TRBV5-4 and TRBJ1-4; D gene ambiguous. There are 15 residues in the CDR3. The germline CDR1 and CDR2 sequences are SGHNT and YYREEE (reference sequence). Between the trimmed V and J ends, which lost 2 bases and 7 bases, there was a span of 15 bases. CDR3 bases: TGTGCCAGCAGCTTCTGGACTATCACGGGTGAAAAACTGTTTTTT. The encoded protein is CASSFWTITGEKLFF.

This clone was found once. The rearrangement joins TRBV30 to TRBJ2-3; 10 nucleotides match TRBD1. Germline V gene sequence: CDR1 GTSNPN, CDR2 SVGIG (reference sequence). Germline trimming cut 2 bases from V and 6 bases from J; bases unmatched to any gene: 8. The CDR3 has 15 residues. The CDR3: CAWSLTGGNQDTQYF. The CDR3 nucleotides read TGTGCCTGGAGTCTGACAGGGGGCAATCAGGATACGCAGTATTTT.

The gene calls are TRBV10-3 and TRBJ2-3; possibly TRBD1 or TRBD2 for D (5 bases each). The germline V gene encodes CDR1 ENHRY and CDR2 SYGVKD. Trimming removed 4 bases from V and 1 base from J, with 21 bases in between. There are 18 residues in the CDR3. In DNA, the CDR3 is TGTGCCATCAGTGCCTCAGTGGGGGTGCTAGACGGCACAGATACGCAGTATTTT. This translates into CAISASVGVLDGTDTQYF.

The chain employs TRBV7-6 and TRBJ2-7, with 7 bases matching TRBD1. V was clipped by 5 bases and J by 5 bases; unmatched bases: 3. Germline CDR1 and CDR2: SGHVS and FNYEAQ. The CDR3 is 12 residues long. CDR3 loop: CASSKGTDEQYF. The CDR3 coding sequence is TGTGCCAGCAGCAAGGGGACAGACGAGCAGTACTTC.

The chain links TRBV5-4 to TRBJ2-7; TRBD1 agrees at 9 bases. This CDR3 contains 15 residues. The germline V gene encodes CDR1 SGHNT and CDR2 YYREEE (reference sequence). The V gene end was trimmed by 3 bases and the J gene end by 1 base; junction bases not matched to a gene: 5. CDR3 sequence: CASSSPGTGSYEQYF. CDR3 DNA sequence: TGTGCCAGCAGCTCCCCCGGGACAGGGTCCTACGAGCAGTACTTC.

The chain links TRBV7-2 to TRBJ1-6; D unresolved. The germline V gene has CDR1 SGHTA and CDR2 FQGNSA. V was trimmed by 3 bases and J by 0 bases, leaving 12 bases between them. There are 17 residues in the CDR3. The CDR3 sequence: CASSLGSLSSYNSPLHF. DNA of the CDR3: TGTGCCAGCAGCTTGGGCAGTCTAAGCTCCTATAATTCACCCCTCCACTTT.

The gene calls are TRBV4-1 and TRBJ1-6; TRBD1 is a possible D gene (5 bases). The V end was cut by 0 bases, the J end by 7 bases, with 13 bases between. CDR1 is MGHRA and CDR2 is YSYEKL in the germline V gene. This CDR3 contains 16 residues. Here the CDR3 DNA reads TGCGCCAGCAGCCAAGAGGGGCGGGGATCGAATTCACCCCTCCACTTT. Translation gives CASSQEGRGSNSPLHF.

This chain's CDR3 is CASSFERGANTGELFF. Here the CDR3 DNA reads TGTGCCAGCAGCTTCGAGCGGGGGGCGAACACCGGGGAGCTGTTTTTT. V and J are TRBV11-2 and TRBJ2-2; 9 bases fit TRBD2. Germline V gene data show CDR1 as SGHAT and CDR2 as FQNNGV. V dropped 3 bases and J dropped 0; count of bases not matched to a gene: 2. The CDR3 has 16 amino acids.

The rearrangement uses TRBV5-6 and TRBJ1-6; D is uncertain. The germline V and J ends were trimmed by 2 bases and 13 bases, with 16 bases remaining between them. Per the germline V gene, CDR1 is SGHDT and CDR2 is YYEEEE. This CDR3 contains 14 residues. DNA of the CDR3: TGTGCCAGCAGCTTTGGAGATCTGGGGTTCCCCCTCCACTTT. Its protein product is CASSFGDLGFPLHF. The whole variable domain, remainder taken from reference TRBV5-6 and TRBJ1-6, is DAGVTQSPTHLIKTRGQQVTLRCSPKSGHDTVSWYQQALGQGPQFIFQYYEEEERQRGNFPDRFSGHQFPNYSSELNVNALLLGDSALYLCASSFGDLGFPLHFGNGTRLTVT.

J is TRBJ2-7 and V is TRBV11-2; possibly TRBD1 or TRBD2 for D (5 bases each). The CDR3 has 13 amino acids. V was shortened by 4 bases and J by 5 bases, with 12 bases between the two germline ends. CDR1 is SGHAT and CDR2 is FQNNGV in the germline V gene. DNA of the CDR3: TGTGCCAGCAGCTCCCTTCGGGGCCACGAGCAGTACTTC. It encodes CASSSLRGHEQYF. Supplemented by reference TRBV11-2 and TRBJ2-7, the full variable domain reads EAGVAQSPRYKIIEKRQSVAFWCNPISGHATLYWYQQILGQGPKLLIQFQNNGVVDDSQLPKDRFSAERLKGVDSTLKIQPAKLEDSAVYLCASSSLRGHEQYFGPGTRLTVT.

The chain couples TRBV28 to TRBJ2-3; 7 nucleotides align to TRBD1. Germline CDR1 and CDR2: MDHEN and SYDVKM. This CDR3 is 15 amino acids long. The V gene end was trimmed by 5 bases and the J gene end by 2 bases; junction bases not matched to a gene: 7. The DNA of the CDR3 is TGTGCCAGCAGTCGACGACAGGGCTACACAGATACGCAGTATTTT. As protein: CASSRRQGYTDTQYF.

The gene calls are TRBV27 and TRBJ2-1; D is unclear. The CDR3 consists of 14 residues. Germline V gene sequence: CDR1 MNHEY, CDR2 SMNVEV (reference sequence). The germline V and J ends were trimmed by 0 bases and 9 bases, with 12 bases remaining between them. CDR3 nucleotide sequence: TGTGCCAGCAGTTTATCGGTGCAGTCCGGTGAGCAGTTCTTC. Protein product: CASSLSVQSGEQFF.

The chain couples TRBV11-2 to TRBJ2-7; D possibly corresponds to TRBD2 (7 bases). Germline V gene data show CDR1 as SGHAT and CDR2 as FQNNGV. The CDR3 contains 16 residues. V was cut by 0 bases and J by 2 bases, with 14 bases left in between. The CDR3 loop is CASSLDPGGRAYEQYF. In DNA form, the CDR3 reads TGTGCCAGCAGCTTAGACCCGGGGGGCCGCGCCTACGAGCAGTACTTC.